One sample yielded the 32 T cell receptor beta chains listed below, sequenced in a study of PD-L1 blockade in urothelial cancer. Time point in this sample: pretreatment peripheral blood. The repertoire was sequenced with immunoSEQ multiplex PCR; TCRdb's copy has only in-frame clones and lacks some. The table includes 60,000 to 70,000 clones, around 81% detected once. The sample here was PBMCs, taken around atezolizumab (anti-PD-L1) treatment. The receptor source for this set is a man aged 70-80 years with urothelial cancer.

This chain joins TRBV4-2 and TRBJ1-1, with D perhaps matching TRBD1 (5 bases). V lost 1 base to trimming and J lost 4 bases, with 13 bases between them. Germline assignment: CDR1 LGHNA and CDR2 YNFKEQ. The CDR3 runs 15 residues. The CDR3, as DNA: TGTGCCAGCAGCCAAGTAACTCAGGGAACCACTGAAGCTTTCTTT. This translates into CASSQVTQGTTEAFF.

This clone was found a few times. The chain joins TRBV7-3 to TRBJ1-1, with D perhaps TRBD1 (5 bases). Between the trimmed V and J ends, which lost 2 bases and 1 base, there was a span of 8 bases. The CDR3 runs 14 residues. Germline V gene lookup returns CDR1 SGHTA and CDR2 FQGTGA. CDR3 coding DNA: TGTGCCAGCAGCTTAGGGGCCTCGAACACTGAAGCTTTCTTT. Protein: CASSLGASNTEAFF.

The chain recombines TRBV28 with TRBJ1-4; tentative D call: TRBD1 (6 bases). CDR1 and CDR2 from the germline V gene are MDHEN and SYDVKM. Trimming cost V 1 base and J 0 bases, with 18 bases left between them. The CDR3 covers 19 residues. The chain's CDR3 is CASSLFRAGATATNEKLFF. The CDR3 bases are TGTGCCAGCAGTTTATTTAGGGCAGGGGCAACAGCAACTAATGAAAAACTGTTTTTT.

The chain is built from TRBV7-2 and TRBJ1-1; a possible D gene is TRBD1 (5 bases). CDR3 length: 15 residues. CDR1 SGHTA and CDR2 FQGNSA come from the germline V gene. V gave up 5 bases and J gave up 0 bases, with 13 bases separating them. The CDR3 DNA follows: TGTGCCAGCAGCGGACGGGGGAATTTGAACACTGAAGCTTTCTTT. Protein: CASSGRGNLNTEAFF. Drawing the rest from reference TRBV7-2 and TRBJ1-1, the complete variable domain is GAGVSQSPSNKVTEKGKDVELRCDPISGHTALYWYRQSLGQGLEFLIYFQGNSAPDKSGLPSDRFSAERTGGSVSTLTIQRTQQEDSAVYLCASSGRGNLNTEAFFGQGTRLTVV.

The V and J genes are TRBV12-2 and TRBJ2-5; TRBD2 is taken as the D call from the table, unchecked against the DNA. TRBV12-2 counts as a pseudogene. The CDR3 loop spans 15 amino acids. CDR3 in amino acids: CASRLGGVASETQYF. CDR3 bases: TGTGCAAGTCGCTTAGGAGGCGTGGCTTCGGAGACCCAGTACTTC.

Only one count was recorded for this clone. The rearrangement links TRBV7-2 to TRBJ2-3; 8 bases are shared with TRBD1. Germline assignment: CDR1 SGHTA and CDR2 FQGNSA. The CDR3 contains 17 residues. Germline trimming cut 4 bases from V and 4 bases from J; bases unmatched to any gene: 13. CDR3 nucleotide sequence: TGTGCCAGCAGCTCCCGGCAGGGGGCTCTTCGTTCAGATACGCAGTATTTT. This translates into CASSSRQGALRSDTQYF.

The chain has TRBV19 and TRBJ1-2; D uncertain. CDR3 size: 14 residues. V was pared by 1 base and J by 2 bases, with 8 bases between. Germline CDR1 and CDR2: LNHDA and SQIVND (reference sequence). Here the CDR3 DNA reads TGTGCCAGTAGTATAGGTCGCGCAAACTATGGCTACACCTTC. Protein: CASSIGRANYGYTF.

The V gene is TRBV30, the J gene TRBJ1-1, with 8 positions matching TRBD1. The CDR3 contains 13 residues. With 2 bases clipped from V and 6 bases from J, the junction kept 5 bases outside the gene matches. Germline-derived CDR1 and CDR2 are GTSNPN and SVGIG (reference sequence). DNA of the CDR3: TGTGCCTGGAGTCCCGGGACAGGCCCTGAAGCTTTCTTT. Translation gives CAWSPGTGPEAFF.

The chain couples TRBV7-2 to TRBJ2-7, with 8 bases fitting TRBD2. There are 16 residues in the CDR3. The junction had 11 bases not matched to a gene; V was cut back by 2 bases and J by 5 bases. Germline V gene sequence: CDR1 SGHTA, CDR2 FQGNSA. CDR3 residues: CASSLLSGILWHEQYF. The CDR3 bases are TGTGCCAGCAGCTTACTTAGCGGGATACTATGGCACGAGCAGTACTTC.

This chain joins TRBV2 and TRBJ1-2; D uncertain. Germline CDR1 is SNHLY and CDR2 is FYNNEI. This CDR3 is 11 amino acids long. V lost 6 bases and J 6 bases, leaving 8 bases between the germline ends. The CDR3 spells CASRSEDGYTF. The CDR3 bases are TGTGCCAGCAGGTCCGAGGATGGCTACACCTTC.

The chain links TRBV5-6 to TRBJ2-7; tentatively, D is TRBD1 (6 bases). This CDR3 has 15 residues. Germline assignment: CDR1 SGHDT and CDR2 YYEEEE. Trimming removed 0 bases from V and 7 bases from J, with 17 bases in between. CDR3 coding DNA: TGTGCCAGCAGCTTGGTAGGACAGAGACCGTGGGAGCAGTACTTC. This gives the protein CASSLVGQRPWEQYF.

This clone appeared a few times. The V call is TRBV15, the J call TRBJ1-1; D is undetermined. This CDR3 has 14 residues. V lost 0 bases and J lost 0, with 5 bases in between. Germline-derived CDR1 and CDR2 are LNHNV and YYDKDF (reference sequence). CDR3 sequence: CATSRDVMNTEAFF. The CDR3 region has the DNA TGTGCCACCAGCAGAGATGTCATGAACACTGAAGCTTTCTTT.

As DNA, the CDR3 is TGCAGCGTTGATCTTGGGACAGGGCCGCACAATGAGCAGTTCTTC. Residues: CSVDLGTGPHNEQFF. The chain is built from TRBV29-1 and TRBJ2-1, with TRBD1 matching over 9 bases. The CDR3 has 15 residues. The V and J ends lost 3 bases and 5 bases, in that order; junction bases with no gene match: 8. Germline V CDR1 and CDR2: SQVTM, ANQGSEA.

The genes are TRBV7-3 and TRBJ2-3, with 10 bases matching TRBD2. Looked up from germline, CDR1 is SGHTA and CDR2 is FQGTGA. V was clipped by 0 bases and J by 1 base; unmatched bases: 13. This CDR3 spans 20 amino acids. The CDR3 is CASSLTPEPAGGPRTDTQYF. CDR3 DNA: TGTGCCAGCAGCTTAACCCCCGAGCCAGCGGGAGGGCCCCGCACAGATACGCAGTATTTT.

The chain recombines TRBV10-3 with TRBJ2-3, with a weak D call TRBD1 (6 bases). Germline lookup yields CDR1 ENHRY and CDR2 SYGVKD. This CDR3 is built from 14 residues. Trimming cost V 11 bases and J 0 bases, with 15 bases left between them. CDR3 bases: TGTGCCGCGCGAGGACAGCTAAGCACAGATACGCAGTATTTT. It is translated as CAARGQLSTDTQYF.

The gene calls are TRBV14 and TRBJ2-7; 14 bases fit TRBD2. From germline, CDR1 is SGHDN and CDR2 FVKESK. The length of the CDR3 is 13 residues. J was trimmed by 6 bases and V by 8 bases; bases with no gene match: 3. CDR3 coding DNA: TGTGCCAGCTCGGGACTAGCGGGAGTCGAGCAGTACTTC. Its protein is CASSGLAGVEQYF.

The chain couples TRBV27 to TRBJ1-2; D may be TRBD1 (5 bases). The CDR3 totals 14 residues. Germline V gene data show CDR1 as MNHEY and CDR2 as SMNVEV (reference sequence). V dropped 3 bases and J dropped 4 bases, with 12 bases sitting between them. Here the CDR3 reads CASSFTGRPYGYTF. DNA for the CDR3: TGTGCCAGCAGTTTTACAGGCCGGCCCTATGGCTACACCTTC.

The genes are TRBV10-3 and TRBJ2-1; 15 nucleotides line up with TRBD2. V lost 4 bases to trimming and J lost 9 bases; unmatched junction nucleotides: 10. Germline CDR1 is ENHRY and CDR2 is SYGVKD. CDR3 length: 17 amino acids. The CDR3: CAISGTSGRAGRGEQFF. CDR3 bases: TGTGCCATCAGTGGGACTAGCGGGAGGGCCGGGCGAGGTGAGCAGTTCTTC.

This rearrangement joins TRBV6-5 to TRBJ2-1; TRBD1 is a possible D gene (6 bases). Germline assignment: CDR1 MNHEY and CDR2 SVGAGI. The CDR3 loop spans 15 amino acids. Trimming left V 6 bases short and J 2 bases short, with 14 bases between. CDR3 DNA sequence: TGTGCCAGCAGGTCGGACAGAGAAGCCTACAATGAGCAGTTCTTC. Translation: CASRSDREAYNEQFF.

This sequence joins TRBV18 and TRBJ1-1, with 9 bases identical to TRBD1. The CDR3 totals 14 residues. J lost 4 bases, V lost 4 bases, and 4 bases had no gene match. In germline, CDR1 is KGHSH, CDR2 LQKENI. The CDR3 DNA reads as TGTGCCAGCTCACGGGGGACAGGGCGCACTGAAGCTTTCTTT. Translating it yields CASSRGTGRTEAFF.

The CDR3 DNA sequence: TGTGCCAGTAGTCCTCGGGGGGGAGTGGGCGCCTACGAGCAGTACTTC. Its protein product is CASSPRGGVGAYEQYF. The rearrangement links TRBV19 to TRBJ2-7; 8 bases are a match to TRBD2. V shed 5 bases, J shed 2 bases, and the junction held 11 bases outside the gene matches. Per the germline V gene, CDR1 is LNHDA and CDR2 is SQIVND (reference sequence). The CDR3 is 16 amino acids.

This chain connects TRBV5-4 to TRBJ1-4; 7 nucleotides line up with TRBD1. Looked up from germline, CDR1 is SGHNT and CDR2 is YYREEE (reference sequence). The CDR3 runs to 13 residues. The V segment lost 0 bases and the J segment 8 bases; nucleotides outside the gene matches: 1. CDR3 in DNA: TGTGCCAGCAGCTTGGAACAGGGGGAAAAACTGTTTTTT. It translates to CASSLEQGEKLFF.

This clone was recorded a few times. This chain joins TRBV2 and TRBJ2-1, with D hard to call. Between the trimmed V and J ends, which lost 2 bases and 3 bases, there was a span of 23 bases. Germline assignment: CDR1 SNHLY and CDR2 FYNNEI. CDR3 size: 19 residues. CDR3 amino acids: CASSELIKSLPEDYNEQFF. CDR3 sequence (DNA): TGTGCCAGCAGTGAATTGATAAAGAGTCTTCCCGAAGACTACAATGAGCAGTTCTTC.

CDR3 in amino acids: CASSFSRLDLYNEQFF. CDR3 DNA: TGTGCCAGCAGTTTCTCGCGGTTAGACCTATACAATGAGCAGTTCTTC. The chain employs TRBV28 and TRBJ2-1; D is unresolved. The CDR3 is 16 residues long. Germline V gene sequence: CDR1 MDHEN, CDR2 SYDVKM. The V gene lost 3 bases and the J gene lost 4 bases, with 16 bases spanning the gap.

This clone was seen only once. The V call is TRBV27, the J call TRBJ2-1, with a weak D call TRBD2 (5 bases). Trimming shortened V by 0 bases and J by 4 bases, and 10 bases separated the two germline ends. This CDR3 region has 15 residues. CDR1 and CDR2 (germline): MNHEY, SMNVEV (reference sequence). The CDR3 sequence is CASSLSGGRYNEQFF. DNA for the CDR3: TGTGCCAGCAGTTTATCGGGCGGGCGATACAATGAGCAGTTCTTC.

The V gene is TRBV7-9, the J gene TRBJ1-1; no clear D gene. V dropped 3 bases and J dropped 1 base, with 12 bases sitting between them. Germline loops: CDR1 SEHNR, CDR2 FQNEAQ (reference sequence). This CDR3 is 15 amino acids long. The CDR3 DNA reads as TGTGCCAGCAGCTTCCCGACACAAGGGAACACTGAAGCTTTCTTT. Translation: CASSFPTQGNTEAFF.

This chain uses TRBV2 with TRBJ2-1; 7 bases align to TRBD2. After removal of 6 bases from V and 6 bases from J, the junction contained 11 bases not matched to a gene. The V gene's germline CDR1 is SNHLY and CDR2 FYNNEI. The CDR3 runs 15 residues. The CDR3 spells CASRATAGATNEQFF. The CDR3 DNA is TGTGCCAGCAGGGCCACGGCGGGAGCCACCAATGAGCAGTTCTTC.

The V gene is TRBV6-6, the J gene TRBJ2-1; D not certain. The CDR3 consists of 13 residues. Germline V gene lookup returns CDR1 MNHNY and CDR2 SVGAGI (reference sequence). The V end was cut by 4 bases, the J end by 4 bases, with 8 bases between. The CDR3 is CASSWAPYNEQFF. The CDR3 region has the DNA TGTGCCAGCAGTTGGGCACCATACAATGAGCAGTTCTTC.

This chain links TRBV5-4 with TRBJ1-2; TRBD1 might be the D (6 bases). This CDR3 has 16 amino acids. Trimming removed 1 base from V and 8 bases from J, with 21 bases in between. Germline V CDR1 and CDR2: SGHNT, YYREEE (reference sequence). The CDR3 DNA follows: TGTGCCAGCAGCTTGATGGACAGAGGAGCCTTCGGGGGCTACACCTTC. Residues: CASSLMDRGAFGGYTF.

The chain employs TRBV7-9 and TRBJ1-2, with D uncertain. V lost 1 base to trimming and J lost 5 bases, with 11 bases between them. Germline V gives CDR1 SEHNR, CDR2 FQNEAQ (reference sequence). The CDR3 is 14 amino acids. In nucleotides, the CDR3 is TGTGCCAGCAGCTTAGGCCAGAACTATTATGGCTACACCTTC. Amino acids: CASSLGQNYYGYTF.

V gene TRBV30 combines with J gene TRBJ2-3; 11 nucleotides agree with TRBD2. The junction had 7 bases not matched to a gene; V was cut back by 0 bases and J by 2 bases. Germline V gives CDR1 GTSNPN, CDR2 SVGIG (reference sequence). The CDR3 extends over 17 amino acids. The CDR3 DNA reads TGTGCCTGGAGTGTACTAGCGGGAGTGGAGAACACAGATACGCAGTATTTT. Protein sequence: CAWSVLAGVENTDTQYF.

The chain carries TRBV19 and TRBJ1-3, with D perhaps matching TRBD1 (6 bases). Between the trimmed V and J ends, which lost 6 bases and 0 bases, there was a span of 9 bases. The CDR3 is 14 amino acids. Germline CDR1 and CDR2: LNHDA and SQIVND (reference sequence). The chain's CDR3 is CASRRGISGNTIYF. The CDR3 DNA follows: TGTGCCAGTAGGAGGGGGATCTCTGGAAACACCATATATTTT. Combining the CDR3 with reference TRBV19 and TRBJ1-3 gives the whole variable domain DGGITQSPKYLFRKEGQNVTLSCEQNLNHDAMYWYRQDPGQGLRLIYYSQIVNDFQKGDIAEGYSVSREKKESFPLTVTSAQKNPTAFYLCASRRGISGNTIYFGEGSWLTVV.